The 19 T cell receptor beta chains below were found in one sample sequenced in a study of blood T cell repertoires in COVID-19. Here immunoSEQ multiplex PCR was the method, and the copy in TCRdb shows in-frame clones only, minus some. The data show tens of thousands of clones, 84% seen once. Sequences were obtained from peripheral blood. Source of these receptors: a man in his sixties or seventies with active COVID-19.

This chain joins TRBV30 and TRBJ1-2, with 8 bases lining up with TRBD1. V was pared by 1 base and J by 4 bases, with 14 bases of the junction left unmatched. CDR3 length: 17 residues. Looked up from germline, CDR1 is GTSNPN and CDR2 is SVGIG (reference sequence). In nucleotides, the CDR3 is TGTGCCTGGAGTGCCCGGACAGGGAGGGGGGGGGCCTATGGCTACACCTTC. Translated: CAWSARTGRGGAYGYTF.

The rearrangement uses TRBV5-4 and TRBJ2-5; no clear D gene. V was shortened by 0 bases and J by 2 bases, with 11 bases between the two germline ends. The CDR3 consists of 15 residues. Germline CDR1 and CDR2: SGHNT and YYREEE (reference sequence). As DNA, the CDR3 is TGTGCCAGCAGCTTGGACCAGAAATATCAAGAGACCCAGTACTTC. Residues: CASSLDQKYQETQYF.

V is TRBV11-3 and J is TRBJ2-3; D is unresolved. V lost 0 bases to trimming and J lost 0 bases, with 7 bases between them. There are 15 residues in the CDR3. Per germline, CDR1 SGHNT and CDR2 YENEEA. The CDR3 here is CASSLERTSTDTQYF. The DNA of the CDR3 is TGTGCCAGCAGCTTAGAGAGAACGAGCACAGATACGCAGTATTTT.

This clone was found once. V is TRBV5-1 and J is TRBJ2-3; 7 bases map to TRBD2. CDR1 SGHRS and CDR2 YFSETQ come from the germline V gene. J gave up 9 bases and V 0 bases, and 1 base lay outside the gene matches. CDR3 length: 12 amino acids. The CDR3 here is CASSLGAGTQYF. In DNA form, the CDR3 reads TGCGCCAGCAGCTTGGGAGCGGGGACGCAGTATTTT.

This clone has a handful of counts. CDR3 nucleotide sequence: TGTGCCAGCAGTGCCAGCCGGACAGGGAGTTTCTATGGCTACACCTTC. Encoded protein: CASSASRTGSFYGYTF. V gene TRBV2 combines with J gene TRBJ1-2; 8 nucleotides agree with TRBD1. Germline V CDR1 and CDR2: SNHLY, FYNNEI. This CDR3 comprises 16 residues. Trimming took 4 bases from V and 4 from J; bases not matched to a gene: 11.

This clone occurred a few times. The V and J genes are TRBV3-1 (or the pseudogene TRBV3-2) and TRBJ2-7; 13 positions agree with TRBD2. After removal of 4 bases from V and 6 bases from J, the junction contained 3 bases not matched to a gene. Germline V gene sequence: CDR1 LGHDT, CDR2 YNNKEL (reference sequence). The CDR3 spans 14 residues. This chain's CDR3 is CASSRLAGGGEQYF. The CDR3 region has the DNA TGTGCCAGCAGCCGACTAGCGGGGGGTGGCGAGCAGTACTTC.

The chain uses TRBV2 and TRBJ1-2, with TRBD1 as a possible D gene (5 bases). Germline V gives CDR1 SNHLY, CDR2 FYNNEI. Between the trimmed V and J ends, which lost 2 bases and 8 bases, there was a span of 18 bases. The CDR3 spans 15 residues. The CDR3 region has the DNA TGTGCCAGCAGTGAAATTAGGGGTGGTCAGAGCGGCTACACCTTC. Amino acid sequence: CASSEIRGGQSGYTF.

The chain is built from TRBV5-6 and TRBJ2-2; perhaps TRBD1 as D (6 bases). V lost 1 base and J lost 6, with 10 bases in between. This CDR3 is built from 14 residues. Germline V gene data show CDR1 as SGHDT and CDR2 as YYEEEE. CDR3 bases: TGTGCCAGCAGCTTGCGGACAGTCTCCGGGGAGCTGTTTTTT. Its translation: CASSLRTVSGELFF.

V usage is TRBV7-8 and J usage is TRBJ2-7; D might be TRBD2 (7 bases). Trimming stripped 3 bases from V and 5 bases from J, with 17 bases between. This CDR3 is 15 amino acids long. CDR1 and CDR2 from the germline V gene are SGHVS and FQNEAQ. The CDR3 region is CASSFPGGLGHEQYF. CDR3 coding DNA: TGTGCCAGCAGCTTCCCGGGGGGCCTAGGGCACGAGCAGTACTTC.

CDR3 loop: CASSKTSGGSYEQYF. The CDR3 coding sequence is TGTGCCAGCAGTAAGACTAGCGGGGGCTCCTACGAGCAGTACTTC. The chain links TRBV6-2 or TRBV6-3 to TRBJ2-7, with 12 bases identical to TRBD2. The CDR3 consists of 15 residues. Trimming cost V 5 bases and J 0 bases; bases outside gene matches: 2. The germline V gene encodes CDR1 MNHEY and CDR2 SVGEGT.

The chain joins TRBV15 to TRBJ2-2; D remains ambiguous. This CDR3 has 14 residues. V lost 5 bases and J 1 base, leaving 8 bases between the germline ends. Germline V gives CDR1 LNHNV, CDR2 YYDKDF (reference sequence). The CDR3 DNA is TGTGCCACCAGCCCCCCAGGGAACACCGGGGAGCTGTTTTTT. Translated, it gives CATSPPGNTGELFF.

V and J are TRBV19 and TRBJ1-5; 7 bases align to TRBD1. The V and J ends lost 3 bases and 4 bases, in that order; junction bases with no gene match: 12. The CDR3 is 17 amino acids. CDR1 is LNHDA, CDR2 SQIVND, per germline (reference sequence). The CDR3 reads CASSIPNIGQANQPQHF. In DNA form, the CDR3 reads TGTGCCAGTAGTATCCCCAACATTGGACAGGCAAATCAGCCCCAGCATTTT.

This chain uses TRBV7-9 with TRBJ2-7, with a weak D call TRBD1 (6 bases). The CDR3 consists of 13 residues. Trimming removed 5 bases from V and 1 base from J, with 9 bases in between. From germline, CDR1 is SEHNR and CDR2 FQNEAQ (reference sequence). Here the CDR3 reads CASSPGQSYEQYF. The CDR3 DNA sequence: TGTGCCAGCAGCCCCGGACAGTCCTACGAGCAGTACTTC. Full variable domain (missing parts from reference TRBV7-9 and TRBJ2-7): DTGVSQNPRHKITKRGQNVTFRCDPISEHNRLYWYRQTLGQGPEFLTYFQNEAQLEKSRLLSDRFSAERPKGSFSTLEIQRTEQGDSAMYLCASSPGQSYEQYFGPGTRLTVT.

The genes are TRBV7-3 and TRBJ2-3; TRBD2 matches 14 bases. The CDR3 consists of 18 residues. Germline V CDR1 and CDR2: SGHTA, FQGTGA. V gave up 5 bases and J gave up 4 bases; unmatched junction bases: 11. The DNA of the CDR3 is TGTGCCAGCAGCCCAAAGGGAGGACTAGCGGGGGGAGCAGATACGCAGTATTTT. It encodes CASSPKGGLAGGADTQYF.

V usage is TRBV5-6 and J usage is TRBJ2-7; D is possibly TRBD2 (5 bases). In germline, CDR1 is SGHDT, CDR2 YYEEEE. CDR3 length equals 15 residues. Trimming removed 5 bases from V and 5 bases from J, with 20 bases in between. The CDR3: CASSRRLRVADEQYF. The CDR3 DNA is TGTGCCAGCAGTCGAAGACTGAGGGTGGCGGACGAGCAGTACTTC. Complete variable domain (other parts from reference TRBV5-6 and TRBJ2-7): DAGVTQSPTHLIKTRGQQVTLRCSPKSGHDTVSWYQQALGQGPQFIFQYYEEEERQRGNFPDRFSGHQFPNYSSELNVNALLLGDSALYLCASSRRLRVADEQYFGPGTRLTVT.

This sequence joins TRBV7-3 and TRBJ2-3; 9 bases match TRBD1. Germline V lookup: CDR1 SGHTA, CDR2 FQGTGA. V dropped 4 bases and J dropped 3; count of bases not matched to a gene: 11. There are 17 residues in the CDR3. CDR3 protein: CASSSSRGQGRTDTQYF. CDR3 bases: TGTGCCAGCAGCTCTAGCCGCGGACAGGGGCGAACAGATACGCAGTATTTT.

The V gene is TRBV10-3, the J gene TRBJ2-1, with 9 bases lining up with TRBD1. This CDR3 region has 14 residues. V lost 6 bases, J lost 10 bases, and 10 bases stayed unmatched. Germline CDR1 and CDR2: ENHRY and SYGVKD. In DNA form, the CDR3 reads TGTGCCATCAGGACGGGACAGGGTTCCAACGAGCAGTTCTTC. This translates into CAIRTGQGSNEQFF.

CDR3 loop: CASSQVGDSREETQYF. CDR3 in DNA: TGTGCCAGCAGCCAAGTCGGGGACTCCCGCGAGGAGACCCAGTACTTC. The J gene is TRBJ2-5, the V gene TRBV4-2; D may be TRBD2 (6 bases). CDR1 and CDR2 from the germline V gene are LGHNA and YNFKEQ. Trimming stripped 1 base from V and 5 bases from J, with 17 bases between. The CDR3 is made up of 16 amino acids.

This rearrangement joins TRBV29-1 to TRBJ2-3; D perhaps matches TRBD1 (5 bases). The CDR3 runs to 12 residues. Trimming pared 3 bases from V and 5 bases from J, leaving 9 bases between. The germline gives CDR1 SQVTM, CDR2 ANQGSEA. CDR3 in DNA: TGCAGCGTTGACAGGGCCCAAGATACGCAGTATTTT. Translated, it gives CSVDRAQDTQYF.